The 10 T cell receptor beta chains presented below share a single source sample, sequenced in a study of blood T cells in healthy people across ages. The use of a sample-barcoded 5' primer and a J-beta primer mix characterized a second PCR of roughly 6 to 12 cycles. TCRdb called the 5' RACE reads again in MiXCR, with one record for every CDR3 protein. The sample contains 650,000 to 900,000 distinct CDR3 sequences, 62% of which appear only once. Input material: blood. All receptors come from a man younger than 45 in good health.

With respect to this clonotype: The junction and the germline gene differ at one end; a read error may be behind it. The CDR3 nucleotides are TGTGCCTGCAGACCAGGGGGCTCTGGGGCCAACGTCCTGACTTTC. This sequence encodes CACRPGGSGANVLTF. This chain connects TRBV6-5 to TRBJ2-6; 7 nucleotides agree with TRBD1. CDR3 length: 15 residues. Germline V gene lookup returns CDR1 MNHEY and CDR2 SVGAGI.

The DNA for the CDR3 is TGTGCCACCAGCAGAGAAGCTGGGTACAACACCGGGGAGCTGTTTTTT. Translation gives CATSREAGYNTGELFF. The chain uses TRBV15 and TRBJ2-2, with D unresolved. The germline V gene encodes CDR1 LNHNV and CDR2 YYDKDF (reference sequence). The CDR3 is 16 amino acids. Trimming pared 0 bases from V and 2 bases from J, leaving 10 bases between.

This sequence joins TRBV7-3 and TRBJ2-3; unclear D gene. The germline CDR1 and CDR2 sequences are SGHTA and FQGTGA. The CDR3 totals 13 residues. V dropped 4 bases and J dropped 6 bases, with 11 bases sitting between them. CDR3: CASSSGSFDTQYF. The CDR3 nucleotides are TGTGCCAGCAGCTCCGGTAGTTTTGATACGCAGTATTTT.

The rearrangement links TRBV20-1 to TRBJ1-5, with D perhaps matching TRBD1 (5 bases). Germline loops: CDR1 DFQATT, CDR2 SNEGSKA (reference sequence). Trimming cost V 0 bases and J 9 bases, with 15 bases left between them. The CDR3 length is 14 residues. The CDR3 spells CSARESAGSSPQHF. CDR3 in DNA: TGCAGTGCTAGAGAATCGGCAGGGAGCTCGCCCCAGCATTTT.

This chain connects TRBV6-2 or TRBV6-3 to TRBJ2-7; D unclear. Trimming took 3 bases from V and 2 from J, leaving 8 bases between them. Germline V gene lookup returns CDR1 MNHEY and CDR2 SVGEGT. There are 13 residues in the CDR3. The CDR3 loop reads CASSYHDPYEQYF. As DNA, the CDR3 is TGTGCCAGCAGTTATCACGACCCCTACGAGCAGTACTTC.

The chain links TRBV4-3 to TRBJ1-2; TRBD1 is a possible D gene (5 bases). V lost 0 bases to trimming and J lost 3 bases, with 8 bases between them. The CDR3 totals 14 residues. In germline, CDR1 is LGHNA, CDR2 YSLEER. As DNA, the CDR3 is TGCGCCAGCAGCCAAGAAAGACAGTACTATGGCTACACCTTC. This translates into CASSQERQYYGYTF.

This clonotype was seen ten or more times. This chain connects TRBV7-9 to TRBJ2-1; no reliable D call. Trimming cost V 1 base and J 6 bases, with 4 bases left between them. The CDR3 sequence is 12 residues long. Germline values: CDR1 SEHNR, CDR2 FQNEAQ (reference sequence). This CDR3 reads CASSLVSNEQFF. In DNA form, the CDR3 reads TGTGCCAGCAGCTTAGTTTCCAATGAGCAGTTCTTC.

This chain links TRBV14 with TRBJ2-7; TRBD2 might be the D (6 bases). The germline CDR1 and CDR2 sequences are SGHDN and FVKESK. This CDR3 comprises 14 residues. V was pared by 4 bases and J by 3 bases, with 13 bases between. CDR3 nucleotides: TGTGCCAGCAGCCCGGGGGTACCCGACTACGAGCAGTACTTC. Translating it yields CASSPGVPDYEQYF.

The J gene is TRBJ1-5, the V gene TRBV20-1; no firm D call. CDR3 length: 14 residues. V lost 6 bases and J lost 0, with 12 bases in between. The germline V gene has CDR1 DFQATT and CDR2 SNEGSKA (reference sequence). The CDR3 DNA sequence: TGCAGTGCAGAAGAGAGAGATAGCAATCAGCCCCAGCATTTT. Translation gives CSAEERDSNQPQHF.

This clonotype was seen only once. The chain is built from TRBV2 and TRBJ1-5; D uncertain. The CDR3 runs 13 residues. Germline V gives CDR1 SNHLY, CDR2 FYNNEI. The V end was cut by 2 bases, the J end by 6 bases, with 8 bases between. The CDR3 sequence: CASSEYRAQPQHF. DNA of the CDR3: TGTGCCAGCAGTGAATATCGGGCTCAGCCCCAGCATTTT.